What follows are 23 T cell receptor beta chains derived from one specimen sequenced in a study of molecular identifiers for immune sequencing clone quantification. One entry per CDR3 protein, called by TCRdb with MiXCR from the PCR reads. Here the sample spans over 550,000 distinct CDR3 sequences, roughly 27% being singletons. Sample: naive CD8+ T cells from blood, with Jurkat cell RNA spiked in. As for subset: FACS-sorted CD8+CD4-CCR7+CD45RA+ naive T cells. These receptors were obtained from a human donor in good health. Some libraries in this study had Jurkat cell RNA spiked in.

J is TRBJ1-2 and V is TRBV20-1; no clear D. Germline values: CDR1 DFQATT, CDR2 SNEGSKA (reference sequence). With 3 bases removed from V and 7 bases from J, the gap between germline ends came to 18 bases. The CDR3 extends over 14 amino acids. The CDR3 loop is CSARGSRPSGGYTF. CDR3 sequence (DNA): TGCAGTGCTAGGGGCTCGAGGCCTTCGGGTGGCTACACCTTC.

V gene TRBV9 combines with J gene TRBJ2-5, with D perhaps assigned TRBD1 or TRBD2 (5 bases each). The germline V gene encodes CDR1 SGDLS and CDR2 YYNGEE. V dropped 6 bases and J dropped 5 bases, with 17 bases sitting between them. CDR3 size: 14 residues. The CDR3 reads CASNYFGGSETQYF. In nucleotides, the CDR3 is TGTGCCAGCAACTACTTTGGGGGATCGGAGACCCAGTACTTC.

This clonotype has at least ten counts. The chain has TRBV4-1 and TRBJ2-7, with D possibly matching TRBD1 (5 bases). Per germline, CDR1 MGHRA and CDR2 YSYEKL. CDR3 size: 16 residues. V was clipped by 2 bases and J by 0 bases, with 14 bases between them. CDR3 sequence (DNA): TGCGCCAGCAGCCAATCGTCACCCGACAGCTCCTACGAGCAGTACTTC. Translating it yields CASSQSSPDSSYEQYF.

The gene calls are TRBV3-1 and TRBJ2-7; D assignment may be TRBD1 or TRBD2 (5 bases each). The V end was cut by 1 base, the J end by 5 bases, with 15 bases between. This CDR3 is 15 amino acids long. In germline, CDR1 is LGHDT, CDR2 YNNKEL (reference sequence). CDR3 DNA: TGTGCCAGCAGCCAAGGGGACGGGGATTCTGACGAGCAGTACTTC. The encoded protein is CASSQGDGDSDEQYF.

This clonotype was seen only a few times. A much larger clone lies one base from this, so it may be a read error. The J gene is TRBJ2-5, the V gene TRBV5-4, with D uncertain. The CDR3 totals 12 residues. Trimming removed 7 bases from V and 6 bases from J, with 13 bases in between. Germline assignment: CDR1 SGHNT and CDR2 YYREEE (reference sequence). The CDR3 DNA reads as TGTGCCAGCGGCAATGAGGCGCAGACCCAGTACTTC. The encoded protein is CASGNEAQTQYF.

This rearrangement joins TRBV27 to TRBJ1-5; D uncertain. Germline lookup yields CDR1 MNHEY and CDR2 SMNVEV (reference sequence). This CDR3 comprises 14 residues. The V gene lost 6 bases and the J gene lost 1 base, with 10 bases spanning the gap. The CDR3 DNA reads TGTGCCAGCAGGGCGCTTACGAGCAATCAGCCCCAGCATTTT. Amino acid sequence: CASRALTSNQPQHF.

The table lists this clonotype with a few counts. This chain joins TRBV5-4 and TRBJ2-3, with 9 nucleotides matching TRBD2. The CDR3 extends over 19 amino acids. Per the germline V gene, CDR1 is SGHNT and CDR2 is YYREEE (reference sequence). Trimming took 1 base from V and 0 from J; bases not matched to a gene: 12. CDR3 residues: CASSLPSGDQTISTDTQYF. CDR3 DNA: TGTGCCAGCAGCTTGCCTAGCGGGGACCAAACGATTAGCACAGATACGCAGTATTTT.

For this clonotype: A much larger clone is a single base away; this may be a read error. This chain joins TRBV7-2 and TRBJ1-1; 7 nucleotides line up with TRBD1. The CDR3 has 14 amino acids. Germline CDR1 SGHTA, CDR2 FQGNSA. CDR3 in amino acids: CASSLGLGQYEALF. CDR3 DNA: TGTGCCAGCAGCTTAGGGTTGGGACAGTACGAAGCTCTCTTT.

This clonotype was counted a few times. The chain employs TRBV6-2 or TRBV6-3 and TRBJ2-7; no reliable D call. This CDR3 contains 14 residues. Trimming removed 4 bases from V and 5 bases from J, with 15 bases in between. Germline CDR1 is MNHEY and CDR2 is SVGEGT. The CDR3: CASSLAGFVNEQYF. CDR3 nucleotides: TGTGCCAGCAGTTTGGCAGGATTTGTTAACGAGCAGTACTTC.

This clonotype was counted ten times or more. V and J are TRBV4-1 and TRBJ2-6; D not resolved. The CDR3 totals 15 residues. Germline-derived CDR1 and CDR2 are MGHRA and YSYEKL. Trimming left V 4 bases short and J 1 base short, with 8 bases between. The CDR3 DNA sequence: TGCGCCAGCAGCCTGCGCTCTTCTGGGGCCAACGTCCTGACTTTC. This encodes CASSLRSSGANVLTF.

Turning to this clonotype: This sequence may be a read error, since a much larger clone differs from it by one base. The chain is built from TRBV20-1 and TRBJ1-1; D is ambiguous. Germline-derived CDR1 and CDR2 are DFQATT and SNEGSKA (reference sequence). CDR3 length equals 11 residues. CDR3 in DNA: TGCAGGGCTGCATGGGGCACTGAAGCTTTCTTT. Its protein is CRAAWGTEAFF.

On this clonotype itself: A much larger clone differs from this one at a single base, so this may be a read error. The J gene is TRBJ2-3, the V gene TRBV29-1, with D perhaps assigned TRBD1 or TRBD2 (5 bases each). CDR3 size: 12 residues. Germline V gives CDR1 SQVTM, CDR2 ANQGSEA. V dropped 3 bases and J dropped 8 bases, with 12 bases sitting between them. The chain's CDR3 is CSVDEGPATQYF. DNA for the CDR3: TGCAGCGTTGATGAGGGGCCAGCTACGCAGTATTTT.

This clonotype has ten or more counts. The rearrangement uses TRBV19 and TRBJ2-3; 7 bases are a match to TRBD2. V gave up 3 bases and J gave up 4 bases; unmatched junction bases: 1. The germline V gene encodes CDR1 LNHDA and CDR2 SQIVND (reference sequence). The CDR3 spans 13 residues. Here the CDR3 DNA reads TGTGCCAGTAGTATGAGCGGGGCAGATACGCAGTATTTT. Translation: CASSMSGADTQYF.

Concerning this clonotype: This sequence may be a read error, since a much larger clone differs from it by one base. The chain recombines TRBV5-3 with TRBJ2-7; perhaps TRBD1 as D (5 bases). TRBV5-3 is filed as an ORF, its function uncertain. CDR3 length equals 13 residues. CDR3 region: CASSFPGAYEQCF. The CDR3 nucleotides read TGTGCCAGCAGCTTTCCTGGGGCCTACGAGCAGTGCTTC.

J is TRBJ2-1 and V is TRBV10-3; 14 positions match TRBD2. V lost 6 bases and J lost 8; bases outside the gene matches: 6. CDR3 size: 15 residues. The germline V gene encodes CDR1 ENHRY and CDR2 SYGVKD. The CDR3 sequence: CAIRPGTSGSHEQFF. The CDR3 nucleotides read TGTGCCATCAGACCCGGGACTAGCGGGAGTCATGAGCAGTTCTTC.

The CDR3 is CASSQASGGPLNYEQYF. CDR3 nucleotides: TGTGCCAGCAGCCAGGCTAGCGGGGGGCCGCTTAACTACGAGCAGTACTTC. This chain joins TRBV14 and TRBJ2-7, with 11 bases identical to TRBD2. V was clipped by 3 bases and J by 3 bases; unmatched bases: 10. The CDR3 is 17 amino acids. The germline V gene has CDR1 SGHDN and CDR2 FVKESK. The full variable domain, rest sourced from reference TRBV14 and TRBJ2-7, is EAGVTQFPSHSVIEKGQTVTLRCDPISGHDNLYWYRRVMGKEIKFLLHFVKESKQDESGMPNNRFLAERTGGTYSTLKVQPAELEDSGVYFCASSQASGGPLNYEQYFGPGTRLTVT.

The rearrangement joins TRBV12-3 or TRBV12-4 to TRBJ2-7, with a tentative D call TRBD1 (5 bases). The CDR3 has 13 amino acids. Trimming stripped 5 bases from V and 3 bases from J, with 11 bases between. The DNA for the CDR3 is TGTGCCAGCAGTGCGACAGCCTTCTACGAGCAGTACTTC. Its translation: CASSATAFYEQYF.

Worth noting for this clonotype: Given a much more abundant clone one base away, this may be a read error. The chain has TRBV4-1 and TRBJ2-7; possible D gene TRBD1, 5 bases. The CDR3 has 15 residues. V was clipped by 5 bases and J by 1 base, with 15 bases between them. Germline loops: CDR1 MGHRA, CDR2 YSYEKL. Here the CDR3 DNA reads TGCGCCAGCAGCAAATCAGGGTATCTGTCCTACGAGCAGTACTTC. Protein sequence: CASSKSGYLSYEQYF.

The chain employs TRBV14 and TRBJ1-2; 10 bases are shared with TRBD1. The CDR3 consists of 16 residues. Trimming took 4 bases from V and 2 from J; bases not matched to a gene: 7. Germline V gives CDR1 SGHDN, CDR2 FVKESK. The CDR3 DNA is TGTGCCAGCAGCCGAGTGGGGACAGGGGAAAACTATGGCTACACCTTC. Its translation: CASSRVGTGENYGYTF.

With regard to this clonotype: Since a much larger clone is just one base distant, this may be a read error. The chain is built from TRBV20-1 and TRBJ2-3; 8 positions agree with TRBD2. Germline V CDR1 and CDR2: DFQATT, SNEGSKA (reference sequence). Unmatched junction bases numbered 5, after V lost 0 bases and J lost 6 bases. The CDR3 spans 14 residues. The CDR3 bases are TGCAGTGCTAGAGAGGGCGGGGGGATTGATACGCAGTATTTT. Its protein product is CSAREGGGIDTQYF.

The sample holds a few counts of this clonotype. A junction end diverges from the germline sequence, so it may reflect a read error. The chain combines TRBV20-1 with TRBJ1-1; D call uncertain. The CDR3 runs 14 residues. Germline values: CDR1 DFQATT, CDR2 SNEGSKA (reference sequence). The CDR3 DNA reads as TGCATTGCTATTCCCAGTCCGGCGAACACTGAAGCTTTCTTT. This codes for CIAIPSPANTEAFF.

This clonotype was recorded many times. The CDR3, as DNA: TGTGCCAGCAGTTTGCAGGGACTGGAAGAAAAACTGTTTTTT. It is translated as CASSLQGLEEKLFF. V and J are TRBV12-3 or TRBV12-4 and TRBJ1-4, with D possibly TRBD1 on 5 matching bases. Between the trimmed V and J ends, which lost 3 bases and 8 bases, there was a span of 13 bases. This CDR3 contains 14 residues.

The chain combines TRBV7-6 with TRBJ2-1, with D possibly matching TRBD1 (6 bases). This CDR3 has 14 residues. Between the trimmed V and J ends, which lost 5 bases and 3 bases, there was a span of 11 bases. Looked up from germline, CDR1 is SGHVS and CDR2 is FNYEAQ. CDR3: CASSPPGHYNEQFF. In nucleotides, the CDR3 is TGTGCCAGCAGCCCACCGGGACACTACAATGAGCAGTTCTTC.